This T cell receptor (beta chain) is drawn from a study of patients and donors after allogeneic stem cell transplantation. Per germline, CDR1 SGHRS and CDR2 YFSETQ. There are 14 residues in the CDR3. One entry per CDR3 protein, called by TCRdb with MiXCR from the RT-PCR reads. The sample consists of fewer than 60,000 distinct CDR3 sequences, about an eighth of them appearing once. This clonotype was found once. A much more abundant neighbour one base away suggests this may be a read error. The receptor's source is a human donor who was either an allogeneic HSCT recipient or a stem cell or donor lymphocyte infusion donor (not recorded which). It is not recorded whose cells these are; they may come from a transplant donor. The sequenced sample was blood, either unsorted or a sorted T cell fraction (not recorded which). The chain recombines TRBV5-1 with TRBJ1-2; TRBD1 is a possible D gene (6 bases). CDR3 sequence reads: CASSPWGAGYAYTF. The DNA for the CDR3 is TGCGCCAGCAGCCCCTGGGGGGCGGGCTATGCCTACACCTTC.